The 11 T cell receptor beta chains below come from one sample, sequenced in a study of cytomegalovirus exposure and HLA in healthy donors (dated by TCRdb to about 2017). Library construction relied on the immunoSEQ multiplex PCR assay. A mixture of 60 forward primers for TCR Vbeta segments and 13 reverse primers for TCR Jbeta segments was used in the multiplex PCR. The table comes from immuneACCESS by way of TCRdb, which keeps in-frame sequences with V and J called. Part of the clones is missing from these tables; in studies checked, under half for an unresolved V gene and the rest for unknown reasons. Across this sample there are about 160,000 clones, with under 80% seen only once. The ten largest clones take up about 1.4% of the sample. The source material was PBMCs. The receptors were sampled from a woman under 40 in good health and CMV-seronegative.

This clone was observed a few times. This chain links TRBV5-6 with TRBJ1-1; D is unclear. The CDR3 length is 16 residues. In germline, CDR1 is SGHDT, CDR2 YYEEEE. Between the trimmed V and J ends, which lost 3 bases and 5 bases, there was a span of 20 bases. CDR3 amino acids: CASSSPLPKRFTEAFF. CDR3 coding DNA: TGTGCCAGCAGCTCTCCTCTTCCAAAGCGCTTTACTGAAGCTTTCTTT.

V usage is TRBV27 and J usage is TRBJ1-6, with TRBD1 as a possible D gene (5 bases). The germline V gene has CDR1 MNHEY and CDR2 SMNVEV (reference sequence). V lost 4 bases and J 7 bases, leaving 14 bases between the germline ends. The CDR3 length is 15 residues. This CDR3 reads CASSYFGRGNSPLHF. CDR3 bases: TGTGCCAGCAGTTACTTCGGACGGGGGAATTCACCCCTCCACTTT.

The chain carries TRBV28 and TRBJ1-1; maybe TRBD1 (6 bases). Deletions cut 6 bases from V and 4 bases from J, with 15 bases between. This CDR3 comprises 14 residues. Germline assignment: CDR1 MDHEN and CDR2 SYDVKM. This CDR3 reads CASRAGGAGTEAFF. In DNA, the CDR3 is TGTGCCAGCAGGGCGGGGGGGGCGGGCACTGAAGCTTTCTTT.

This chain connects TRBV29-1 to TRBJ1-1; TRBD1 might be the D (5 bases). Deletions cut 7 bases from V and 3 bases from J, with 15 bases between. The CDR3 runs 13 residues. Looked up from germline, CDR1 is SQVTM and CDR2 is ANQGSEA. CDR3 protein: CSGRDRSDTEAFF. The DNA for the CDR3 is TGCAGCGGCAGAGACAGATCCGACACTGAAGCTTTCTTT.

CDR3 nucleotides: TGTGCCAGCAGCCAAGGGCCCGGACAGGCCTACAATGAGCAGTTCTTC. It is translated as CASSQGPGQAYNEQFF. The chain links TRBV4-2 to TRBJ2-1, with TRBD1 matching 7 bases. V shed 1 base and J 2 bases; nucleotides not matched to a gene: 5. The germline gives CDR1 LGHNA, CDR2 YNFKEQ. The CDR3 sequence is 16 residues long.

CDR3 sequence reads: CASSKSQLLEAAFF. The CDR3 DNA is TGTGCCAGCAGCAAAAGCCAGTTGTTAGAAGCGGCTTTCTTT. V is TRBV21-1 and J is TRBJ1-1. TRBV21-1 is a pseudogene locus. The CDR3 spans 14 residues.

The chain combines TRBV27 with TRBJ2-5; tentatively, D is TRBD1 (6 bases). Trimming took 6 bases from V and 1 from J, leaving 15 bases between them. Germline CDR1 and CDR2: MNHEY and SMNVEV (reference sequence). This CDR3 has 15 residues. CDR3 region: CASSRDATGQETQYF. The CDR3 nucleotides read TGTGCCAGCAGCCGGGATGCGACAGGCCAAGAGACCCAGTACTTC.

This clone has at least ten counts. The rearrangement links TRBV11-2 to TRBJ2-7, with 10 nucleotides matching TRBD1. From germline, CDR1 is SGHAT and CDR2 FQNNGV. The CDR3 covers 14 residues. V lost 6 bases to trimming and J lost 7 bases; unmatched junction nucleotides: 9. CDR3: CASSTGQGGGEQYF. The CDR3 nucleotides are TGTGCCAGCAGTACTGGACAGGGGGGTGGGGAGCAGTACTTC.

DNA for the CDR3: TGCAGCGTTGAAGGTCGGAGGACAGGACCTACAGATACGCAGTATTTT. This codes for CSVEGRRTGPTDTQYF. The chain combines TRBV29-1 with TRBJ2-3, with 7 bases lining up with TRBD1. Trimming cost V 1 base and J 3 bases; bases outside gene matches: 10. Looked up from germline, CDR1 is SQVTM and CDR2 is ANQGSEA. This CDR3 has 16 residues.

This clone was seen just once. The genes are TRBV6-1 and TRBJ1-2; D possibly corresponds to TRBD1 (6 bases). This CDR3 is built from 15 residues. Germline values: CDR1 MNHNS, CDR2 SASEGT. The V and J ends lost 8 bases and 2 bases respectively, with 18 bases between them. The CDR3 DNA sequence: TGTGCCAGCGGATTAACAGGGCAAGGGAACTATGGCTACACCTTC. Translation gives CASGLTGQGNYGYTF.

The chain has TRBV5-1 and TRBJ2-2; D perhaps matches TRBD2 (6 bases). The germline CDR1 and CDR2 sequences are SGHRS and YFSETQ. V was shortened by 5 bases and J by 6 bases, with 14 bases between the two germline ends. The CDR3 has 14 amino acids. The CDR3, as DNA: TGCGCCAGCAGGGGATGGGGGGACTCCGGGGAGCTGTTTTTT. Protein product: CASRGWGDSGELFF.